This passage covers 30 T cell receptor beta chains from one sample sequenced in a study of CD8+CD57+ T cells in acquired aplastic anemia (dated 2018 in TCRdb). Sequencing took place on an Illumina HiSeq 2000. Genomic DNA served as template for TCR beta VDJ combination and CDR3 sequence profiling. The public reads were reanalyzed by TCRdb: fastp trimming at Q25, MiXCR alignment, in-frame beta chains only. CDR3 protein duplicates are merged, each entry listing the most common genes and DNA. The sample records a few hundred thousand distinct CDR3 sequences, roughly 64% of which are singletons. Under 5% of the sample is held by the ten biggest clonotypes. Source material: sorted CD4+, CD8+, or CD8+CD57+ T cells (not recorded which) from PBMCs. Receptors originate from a human donor in good health, serving as a control.

The chain recombines TRBV5-1 with TRBJ2-5; the D gene could be TRBD1 or TRBD2 (5 bases each). The V gene lost 3 bases and the J gene lost 7 bases, with 16 bases spanning the gap. The germline V gene encodes CDR1 SGHRS and CDR2 YFSETQ. The CDR3 totals 14 residues. CDR3 bases: TGCGCCAGCAGCTGGGGGAGCACAGATACGACCCAGTACTTC. Encoded protein: CASSWGSTDTTQYF. Full variable domain (remainder filled in from reference TRBV5-1 and TRBJ2-5): KAGVTQTPRYLIKTRGQQVTLSCSPISGHRSVSWYQQTPGQGLQFLFEYFSETQRNKGNFPGRFSGRQFSNSRSEMNVSTLELGDSALYLCASSWGSTDTTQYFGPGTRLLVL.

This clonotype occurred a few times. A read error is possible here, since a much larger clone lies one base away. The J gene is TRBJ1-2, the V gene TRBV5-5, with D possibly being TRBD1 (5 bases). The CDR3 extends over 12 amino acids. Germline loops: CDR1 SGHKS, CDR2 YYEKEE (reference sequence). The CDR3 DNA reads as TGTGCCAGCAGCTGGGACGGGATAGGCTACGCCTTC. It codes for CASSWDGIGYAF.

This clonotype was detected many times. The genes are TRBV10-3 and TRBJ2-7; 11 bases line up with TRBD1. The CDR3 loop spans 17 amino acids. V trimming: 2 bases; J trimming: 3 bases; junction bases outside the gene matches: 9. The V gene's germline CDR1 is ENHRY and CDR2 SYGVKD. CDR3 protein: CAISETRTGTGGYEQYF. The CDR3, as DNA: TGTGCCATCAGTGAGACAAGAACCGGGACAGGGGGCTACGAGCAGTACTTC.

This clonotype was seen a single time. The V and J genes are TRBV11-1 and TRBJ1-6, with 7 bases aligning to TRBD1. CDR3 length equals 14 residues. V lost 4 bases, J lost 7 bases, and 4 bases stayed unmatched. Germline CDR1 SGHAT, CDR2 FQDESV (reference sequence). The DNA for the CDR3 is TGTGCCAGCAGCTCACAGGGGAGGAATTCACCCCTCCACTTT. Translated, it gives CASSSQGRNSPLHF.

This clonotype has just a few counts. A much larger clone lies one base from this, so it may be a read error. J is TRBJ2-3 and V is TRBV7-3, with 7 bases fitting TRBD2. The CDR3 totals 14 residues. Germline V gives CDR1 SGHTA, CDR2 FQGTGA. Trimming cost V 2 bases and J 6 bases; bases outside gene matches: 5. CDR3 nucleotides: TGTGCCAGCAGCTTAGGGGGGGGTGGCGATACGCAGTATTTT. It specifies CASSLGGGGDTQYF. Supplemented by reference TRBV7-3 and TRBJ2-3, the full variable domain reads GAGVSQTPSNKVTEKGKYVELRCDPISGHTALYWYRQSLGQGPEFLIYFQGTGAADDSGLPNDRFFAVRPEGSVSTLKIQRTERGDSAVYLCASSLGGGGDTQYFGPGTRLTVL.

Only a few counts were recorded for this clonotype. A much larger clone differs by one base, so this may be a read error. This chain links TRBV25-1 with TRBJ2-1, with D unclear. Germline V gene lookup returns CDR1 MGHDK and CDR2 SYGVNS. The CDR3 totals 14 residues. Trimming pared 3 bases from V and 5 bases from J, leaving 11 bases between. The CDR3: CASSESGRHNEQFF. CDR3 DNA: TGTGCCAGCAGTGAGAGTGGACGGCACAATGAGCAGTTCTTC.

The chain couples TRBV19 to TRBJ1-6, with a weak D call TRBD1 (5 bases). The CDR3 has 14 residues. The V end was cut by 8 bases, the J end by 9 bases, with 17 bases between. CDR1 and CDR2 (germline): LNHDA, SQIVND (reference sequence). Here the CDR3 DNA reads TGTGCCAGTTCGAATGAAGGGGAATCTTCACCCCTCCACTTT. Translation gives CASSNEGESSPLHF.

Regarding this clonotype: Likely a read error: the CDR3 ends without its conserved phenylalanine or tryptophan. The DNA is left out, because the CDR3 cannot be placed on it with certainty; the CDR3 is given as TCRdb lists it. This chain links TRBV9 with TRBJ2-7. Ends included, the CDR3 has 11 residues. The germline CDR1 and CDR2 sequences are SGDLS and YYNGEE. CDR3 amino acids: CASSINYEENY.

This clonotype was found many times. The genes are TRBV20-1 and TRBJ2-3; tentatively, D is TRBD1 or TRBD2 (5 bases each). There are 11 residues in the CDR3. The V and J ends lost 3 bases and 10 bases respectively, with 11 bases between them. In germline, CDR1 is DFQATT, CDR2 SNEGSKA (reference sequence). As DNA, the CDR3 is TGCAGTGCTAGGGCTGAGGGACCGCAGTATTTT. It translates to CSARAEGPQYF.

About this clonotype itself: Mismatch with germline at one junction end may stem from a read error. The chain carries TRBV5-1 and TRBJ2-1; 8 bases are a match to TRBD2. Germline CDR1 SGHRS, CDR2 YFSETQ. The CDR3 sequence is 20 residues long. Here the CDR3 reads CASSKVRGITGGSRYNEQFF. CDR3 coding DNA: TGTGCCAGCAGCAAAGTACGAGGAATCACGGGGGGGTCCCGCTACAATGAGCAGTTCTTC.

This chain joins TRBV5-1 and TRBJ1-2, with 7 bases lining up with TRBD1. V was pared by 4 bases and J by 3 bases, with 9 bases of the junction left unmatched. CDR3 length: 15 residues. From germline, CDR1 is SGHRS and CDR2 YFSETQ. CDR3 loop: CASSQGGSSDYGYTF. The CDR3 coding sequence is TGCGCCAGCAGCCAGGGGGGGTCTAGCGACTATGGCTACACCTTC.

Points on this clonotype: At one end, the junction sequence differs from germline, possibly due to a read error. The V call is TRBV25-1, the J call TRBJ1-2; D is ambiguous. Germline V gene data show CDR1 as MGHDK and CDR2 as SYGVNS. CDR3 size: 15 residues. CDR3 in DNA: TGTGCCAGCAGTGATAACGGCAGGTTTCGCTATGGCCACTCCTTC. Its protein is CASSDNGRFRYGHSF.

The chain combines TRBV5-6 with TRBJ2-7, with D perhaps assigned TRBD1 or TRBD2 (5 bases each). Germline V lookup: CDR1 SGHDT, CDR2 YYEEEE. Trimming stripped 6 bases from V and 5 bases from J, with 12 bases between. This CDR3 spans 12 amino acids. CDR3 DNA sequence: TGTGCCAGCAACAAACCGGGACACGAGCAGTACTTC. Protein sequence: CASNKPGHEQYF. The full variable domain, in which reference TRBV5-6 and TRBJ2-7 provide the parts outside the CDR3, is DAGVTQSPTHLIKTRGQQVTLRCSPKSGHDTVSWYQQALGQGPQFIFQYYEEEERQRGNFPDRFSGHQFPNYSSELNVNALLLGDSALYLCASNKPGHEQYFGPGTRLTVT.

The chain is built from TRBV20-1 and TRBJ2-3; TRBD1 matches 7 bases. Trimming cost V 5 bases and J 11 bases; bases outside gene matches: 13. Germline loops: CDR1 DFQATT, CDR2 SNEGSKA (reference sequence). The CDR3 extends over 13 amino acids. CDR3 DNA sequence: TGCAGTGCTCGTCTTGACAGGGTTAATGAGCAGTATTTT. This encodes CSARLDRVNEQYF.

The J gene is TRBJ2-5, the V gene TRBV14, with 10 positions matching TRBD1. The CDR3 is 15 amino acids. Germline CDR1 and CDR2: SGHDN and FVKESK. Trimming removed 3 bases from V and 2 bases from J; junction bases left unmatched: 3. CDR3 bases: TGTGCCAGCAGCCAGGACAGGGGGGAACAAGAGACCCAGTACTTC. Translation: CASSQDRGEQETQYF.

A word on this clonotype: Without the conserved terminal phenylalanine or tryptophan, this CDR3 likely stems from a read error. The rearrangement joins TRBV7-2 to TRBJ1-2; D is unclear. In germline, CDR1 is SGHTA, CDR2 FQGNSA. V was shortened by 4 bases and J by 1 base, with 10 bases between the two germline ends. The CDR3 is 14 amino acids. The CDR3 loop reads CASSSPRRNYGYTV. CDR3 nucleotide sequence: TGTGCCAGCAGCTCCCCAAGGCGTAACTATGGCTACACCGTC.

In its sample, this clonotype was seen many times. This chain joins TRBV6-5 and TRBJ2-1; the match to TRBD2 covers 11 bases. Germline CDR1 MNHEY, CDR2 SVGAGI. After removal of 4 bases from V and 9 bases from J, the junction contained 5 bases not matched to a gene. The CDR3 contains 14 residues. The CDR3 coding sequence is TGTGCCAGCAGTTCTCTTAGCGGGGGGGCTGAGCAGTTCTTC. It translates to CASSSLSGGAEQFF.

This chain joins TRBV2 and TRBJ1-6, with a possible D match to TRBD1 (5 bases). Germline V gene data show CDR1 as SNHLY and CDR2 as FYNNEI. The CDR3 consists of 15 residues. V dropped 2 bases and J dropped 7 bases, with 12 bases sitting between them. The CDR3: CASSEYGRANSPLHF. The CDR3 bases are TGTGCCAGCAGTGAATATGGCAGGGCCAATTCACCCCTCCACTTT.

This clonotype was seen more than once but under ten times. The CDR3 protein is CASSVQGWGNEQFF. The CDR3 DNA reads as TGTGCCAGCAGCGTACAGGGATGGGGCAATGAGCAGTTCTTC. The chain joins TRBV7-2 to TRBJ2-1, with D possibly matching TRBD1 (6 bases). The ends were cut back, 5 bases at V and 6 bases at J, with 14 bases in the middle. Germline V lookup: CDR1 SGHTA, CDR2 FQGNSA. This CDR3 has 14 amino acids.

This chain links TRBV5-8 with TRBJ2-3; 9 nucleotides agree with TRBD1. The CDR3 is 15 amino acids. V shed 4 bases and J 2 bases; nucleotides not matched to a gene: 5. Germline V gene lookup returns CDR1 SGHTS and CDR2 YDEGEE. CDR3 bases: TGTGCCAGCAGCGGGACAGGGTGGGTCACAGATACGCAGTATTTT. The encoded protein is CASSGTGWVTDTQYF.

Remarks on this clonotype: A read error may account for a junction end that differs from germline. The chain carries TRBV7-3 and TRBJ1-1; D is unclear. The CDR3 runs 14 residues. Germline assignment: CDR1 SGHTA and CDR2 FQGTGA. CDR3 in DNA: TGTGCCAGCAGCTTACGCGGTCGGAACAGTGCTGCCACATTT. It encodes CASSLRGRNSAATF. Drawing the rest from reference TRBV7-3 and TRBJ1-1, the complete variable domain is GAGVSQTPSNKVTEKGKYVELRCDPISGHTALYWYRQSLGQGPEFLIYFQGTGAADDSGLPNDRFFAVRPEGSVSTLKIQRTERGDSAVYLCASSLRGRNSAATFGQGTRLTVV.

The chain joins TRBV7-9 to TRBJ1-2; perhaps TRBD1 as D (6 bases). Germline-derived CDR1 and CDR2 are SEHNR and FQNEAQ (reference sequence). The V end was cut by 7 bases, the J end by 6 bases, with 15 bases between. This CDR3 contains 13 residues. DNA of the CDR3: TGTGCCAGCACGGGGAGGACAGCCAATGGCTACACCTTC. Amino acids: CASTGRTANGYTF.

This clonotype was seen repeatedly, ten times or more. In DNA, the CDR3 is TGTGCCAGCCCCCGGGGGGCCCTCCACTTT. Translation: CASPRGALHF. J is TRBJ1-6 and V is TRBV3-2; whether TRBD1, the table's D call, matches the DNA was not checked. TRBV3-2 constitutes a pseudogene. The CDR3 sequence is 10 residues long.

About this clonotype itself: A read error may account for a junction end that differs from germline. The rearrangement uses TRBV12-3 or TRBV12-4 and TRBJ1-4, with D unresolved. The CDR3 totals 13 residues. As DNA, the CDR3 is TGTGCCAGCAAAAGGTCGATGGCCCTAGACAAGGCCTTT. This sequence encodes CASKRSMALDKAF.

This clonotype has a count of ten or more. The chain is built from TRBV12-3 or TRBV12-4 and TRBJ2-6; D tentatively fits TRBD1 or TRBD2 (5 bases each). The CDR3 is made up of 16 amino acids. Trimming took off 6 bases at V and 0 bases at J, with 12 bases between the two ends. The CDR3 here is CASRWDRDSGANVLTF. The DNA of the CDR3 is TGTGCCAGCAGATGGGACCGAGACTCTGGGGCCAACGTCCTGACTTTC.

This clonotype was detected many times. The chain carries TRBV20-1 and TRBJ2-3; D not resolved. CDR1 is DFQATT and CDR2 is SNEGSKA in the germline V gene (reference sequence). Between the trimmed V and J ends, which lost 0 bases and 0 bases, there was a span of 7 bases. The CDR3 is 14 amino acids. The CDR3 loop reads CSARDPLSTDTQYF. In DNA, the CDR3 is TGCAGTGCTAGAGATCCGCTAAGCACAGATACGCAGTATTTT.

This clonotype has more than one count but fewer than ten. This chain joins TRBV19 and TRBJ2-7; D is ambiguous. The CDR3 extends over 14 amino acids. V gave up 3 bases and J gave up 1 base, with 10 bases separating them. Germline CDR1 reads LNHDA; CDR2 reads SQIVND (reference sequence). Here the CDR3 reads CASSMEGFSYEQYF. CDR3 sequence (DNA): TGTGCCAGTAGTATGGAAGGATTTTCCTACGAGCAGTACTTC.

This clonotype was counted many times. The chain links TRBV12-5 to TRBJ1-1, with TRBD1 matching over 8 bases. Germline V lookup: CDR1 LGHNT, CDR2 FRNRAP. With 0 bases clipped from V and 1 base from J, the junction kept 4 bases outside the gene matches. The CDR3 extends over 16 amino acids. The CDR3 DNA is TGTGCTAGTGGTTTGGTAAGTGGGACAGGGAACACTGAAGCTTTCTTT. This sequence encodes CASGLVSGTGNTEAFF.

The CDR3 DNA reads as TGTGCCAGCAGCTTGCCAGCTCGGTCCCAGCATTTT. Its translation is CASSLPARSQHF. V is TRBV7-2 and J is TRBJ1-5; the D is unclear. Germline lookup yields CDR1 SGHTA and CDR2 FQGNSA. This CDR3 comprises 12 residues. V was clipped by 3 bases and J by 11 bases, with 11 bases between them.

This chain links TRBV19 with TRBJ2-6, with D uncertain. This CDR3 is 14 amino acids long. Germline CDR1 is LNHDA and CDR2 is SQIVND (reference sequence). V lost 6 bases and J 4 bases, leaving 10 bases between the germline ends. In DNA, the CDR3 is TGTGCCAGTAGGGCAGGCTTGGGGGCCAACGTCCTGACTTTC. As protein: CASRAGLGANVLTF.